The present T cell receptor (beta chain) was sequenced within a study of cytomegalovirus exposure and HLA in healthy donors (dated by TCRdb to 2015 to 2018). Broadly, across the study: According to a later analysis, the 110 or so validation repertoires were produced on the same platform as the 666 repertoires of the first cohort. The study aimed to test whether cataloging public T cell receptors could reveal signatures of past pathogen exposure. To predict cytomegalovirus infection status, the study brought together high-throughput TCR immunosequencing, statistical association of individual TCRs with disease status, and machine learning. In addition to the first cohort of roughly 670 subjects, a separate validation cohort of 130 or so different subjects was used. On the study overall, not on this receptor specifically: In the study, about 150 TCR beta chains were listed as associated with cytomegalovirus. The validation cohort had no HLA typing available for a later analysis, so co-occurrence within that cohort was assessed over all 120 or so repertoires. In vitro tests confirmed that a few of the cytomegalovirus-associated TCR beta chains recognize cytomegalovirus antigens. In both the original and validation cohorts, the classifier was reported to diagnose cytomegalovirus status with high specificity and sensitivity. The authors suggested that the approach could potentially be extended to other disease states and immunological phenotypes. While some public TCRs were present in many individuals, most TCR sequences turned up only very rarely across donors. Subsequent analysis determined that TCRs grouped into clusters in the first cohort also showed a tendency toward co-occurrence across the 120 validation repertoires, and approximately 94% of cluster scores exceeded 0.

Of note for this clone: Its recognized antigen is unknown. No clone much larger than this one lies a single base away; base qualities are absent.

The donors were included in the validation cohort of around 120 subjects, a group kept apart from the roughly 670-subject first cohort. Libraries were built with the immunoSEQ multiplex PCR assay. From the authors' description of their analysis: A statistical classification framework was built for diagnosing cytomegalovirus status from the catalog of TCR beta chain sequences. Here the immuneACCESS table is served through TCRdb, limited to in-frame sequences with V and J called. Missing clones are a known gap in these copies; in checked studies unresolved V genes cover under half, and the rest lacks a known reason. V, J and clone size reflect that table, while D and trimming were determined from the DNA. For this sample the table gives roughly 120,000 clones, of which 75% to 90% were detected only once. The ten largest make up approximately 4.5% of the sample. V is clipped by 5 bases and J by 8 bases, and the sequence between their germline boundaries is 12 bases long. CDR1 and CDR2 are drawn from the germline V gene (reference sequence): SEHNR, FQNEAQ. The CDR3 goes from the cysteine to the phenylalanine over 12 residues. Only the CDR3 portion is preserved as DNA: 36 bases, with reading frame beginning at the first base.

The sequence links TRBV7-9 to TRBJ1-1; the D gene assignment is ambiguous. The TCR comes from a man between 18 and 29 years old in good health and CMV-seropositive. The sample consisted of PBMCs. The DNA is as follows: TGTGCCAGCAGCCCTATATCCCGAGAAGCTTTCTTT. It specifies CASSPISREAFF.